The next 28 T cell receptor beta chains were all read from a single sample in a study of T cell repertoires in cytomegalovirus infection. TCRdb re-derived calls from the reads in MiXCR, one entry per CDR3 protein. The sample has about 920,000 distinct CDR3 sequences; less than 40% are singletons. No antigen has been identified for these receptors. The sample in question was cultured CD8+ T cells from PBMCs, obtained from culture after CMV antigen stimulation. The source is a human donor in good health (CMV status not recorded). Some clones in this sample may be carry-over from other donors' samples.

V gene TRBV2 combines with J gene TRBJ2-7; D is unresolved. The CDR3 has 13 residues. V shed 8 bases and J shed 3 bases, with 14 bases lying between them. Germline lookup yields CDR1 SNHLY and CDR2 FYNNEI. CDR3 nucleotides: TGTGCCAGCCTAGACCGAAGCAACTACGAGCAGTACTTC. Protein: CASLDRSNYEQYF.

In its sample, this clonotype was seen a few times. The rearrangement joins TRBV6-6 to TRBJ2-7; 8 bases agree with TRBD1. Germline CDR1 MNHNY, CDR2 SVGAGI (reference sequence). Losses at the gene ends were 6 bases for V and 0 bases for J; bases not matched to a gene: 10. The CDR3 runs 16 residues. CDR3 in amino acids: CASRQLSGGSSYEQYF. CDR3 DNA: TGTGCCAGCAGGCAGCTCTCAGGGGGCTCCTCCTACGAGCAGTACTTC.

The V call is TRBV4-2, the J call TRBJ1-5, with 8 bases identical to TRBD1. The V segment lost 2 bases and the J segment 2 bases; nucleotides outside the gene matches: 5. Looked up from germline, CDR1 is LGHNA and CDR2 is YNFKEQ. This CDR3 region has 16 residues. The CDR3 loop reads CASSQLQGGGNQPQHF. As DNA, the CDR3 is TGTGCCAGCAGCCAATTACAGGGGGGCGGCAATCAGCCCCAGCATTTT.

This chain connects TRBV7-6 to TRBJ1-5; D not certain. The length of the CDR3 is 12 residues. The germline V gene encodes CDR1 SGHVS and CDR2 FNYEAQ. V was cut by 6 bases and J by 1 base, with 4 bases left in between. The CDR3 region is CASSVSNQPQHF. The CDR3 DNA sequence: TGTGCCAGCAGTGTCAGCAATCAGCCCCAGCATTTT.

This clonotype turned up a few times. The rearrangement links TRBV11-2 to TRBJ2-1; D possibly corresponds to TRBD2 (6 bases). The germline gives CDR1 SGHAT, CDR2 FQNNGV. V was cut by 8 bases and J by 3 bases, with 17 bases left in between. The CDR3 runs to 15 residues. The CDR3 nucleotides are TGTGCCAGCGCCCTTGGCGGGGTGGTCTACAATGAGCAGTTCTTC. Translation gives CASALGGVVYNEQFF.

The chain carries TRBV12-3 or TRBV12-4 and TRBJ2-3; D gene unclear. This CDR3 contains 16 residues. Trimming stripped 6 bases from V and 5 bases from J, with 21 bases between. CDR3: CASSPTGLLSEDTQYF. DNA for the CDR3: TGTGCCAGCAGCCCCACTGGCCTCCTCTCCGAAGATACGCAGTATTTT.

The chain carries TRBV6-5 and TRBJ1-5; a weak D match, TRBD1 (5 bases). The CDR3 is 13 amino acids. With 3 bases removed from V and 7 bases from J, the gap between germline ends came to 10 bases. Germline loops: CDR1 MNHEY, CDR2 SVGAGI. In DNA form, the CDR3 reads TGTGCCAGCAGTTATAGGGGAGGCCAGCCCCAGCATTTT. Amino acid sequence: CASSYRGGQPQHF.

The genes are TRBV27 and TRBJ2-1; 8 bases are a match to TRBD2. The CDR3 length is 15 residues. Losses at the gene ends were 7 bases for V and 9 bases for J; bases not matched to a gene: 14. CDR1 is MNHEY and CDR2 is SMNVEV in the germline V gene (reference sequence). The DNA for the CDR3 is TGTGCCAGCACGTTGCGGGGGGTATTCGACGGTGAGCAGTTCTTC. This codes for CASTLRGVFDGEQFF.

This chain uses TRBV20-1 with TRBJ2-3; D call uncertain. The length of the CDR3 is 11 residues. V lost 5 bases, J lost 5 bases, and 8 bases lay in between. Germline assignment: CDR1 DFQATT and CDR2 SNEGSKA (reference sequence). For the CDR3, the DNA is TGCAGTGCTTGGGAATTAGATACGCAGTATTTT. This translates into CSAWELDTQYF.

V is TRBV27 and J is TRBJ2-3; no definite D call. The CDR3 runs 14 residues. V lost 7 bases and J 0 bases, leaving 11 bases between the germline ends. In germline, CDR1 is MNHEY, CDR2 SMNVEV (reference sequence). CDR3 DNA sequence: TGTGCCAGCATGTTCGGAGCTAGCACAGATACGCAGTATTTT. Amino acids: CASMFGASTDTQYF.

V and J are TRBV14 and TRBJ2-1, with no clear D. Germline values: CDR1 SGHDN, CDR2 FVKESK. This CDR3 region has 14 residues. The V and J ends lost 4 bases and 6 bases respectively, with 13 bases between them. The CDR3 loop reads CASSLHIGANEQFF. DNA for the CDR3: TGTGCCAGCAGCCTCCACATAGGAGCCAATGAGCAGTTCTTC.

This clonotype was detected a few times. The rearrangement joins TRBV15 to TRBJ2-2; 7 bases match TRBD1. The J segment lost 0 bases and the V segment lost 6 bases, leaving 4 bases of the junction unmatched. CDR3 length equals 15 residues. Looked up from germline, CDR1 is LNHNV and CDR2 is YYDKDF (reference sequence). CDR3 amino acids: CATRGGQSNTGELFF. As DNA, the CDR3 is TGTGCCACCAGAGGGGGACAGTCGAACACCGGGGAGCTGTTTTTT.

The CDR3 coding sequence is TGCGCCAGCAGCTTTACGGACGGAAAGAACACTGAAGCTTTCTTT. This translates into CASSFTDGKNTEAFF. The J gene is TRBJ1-1, the V gene TRBV5-1; no clear D. The ends were cut back, 2 bases at V and 1 base at J, with 12 bases in the middle. The germline V gene encodes CDR1 SGHRS and CDR2 YFSETQ. This CDR3 contains 15 residues. The whole variable domain, remainder taken from reference TRBV5-1 and TRBJ1-1, is KAGVTQTPRYLIKTRGQQVTLSCSPISGHRSVSWYQQTPGQGLQFLFEYFSETQRNKGNFPGRFSGRQFSNSRSEMNVSTLELGDSALYLCASSFTDGKNTEAFFGQGTRLTVV.

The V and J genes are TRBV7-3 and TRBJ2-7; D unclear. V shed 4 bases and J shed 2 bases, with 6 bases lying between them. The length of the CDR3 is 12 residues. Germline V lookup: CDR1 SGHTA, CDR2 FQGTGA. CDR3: CASSSRPYEQYV. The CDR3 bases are TGTGCCAGCAGCTCCCGACCCTACGAGCAGTACGTC.

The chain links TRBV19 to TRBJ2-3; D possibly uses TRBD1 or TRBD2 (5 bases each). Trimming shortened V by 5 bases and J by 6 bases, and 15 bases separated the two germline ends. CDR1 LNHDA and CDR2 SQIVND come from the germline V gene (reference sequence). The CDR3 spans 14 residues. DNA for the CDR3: TGTGCCAGTAGTCACCGGGACCCCCGGGATACGCAGTATTTT. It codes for CASSHRDPRDTQYF.

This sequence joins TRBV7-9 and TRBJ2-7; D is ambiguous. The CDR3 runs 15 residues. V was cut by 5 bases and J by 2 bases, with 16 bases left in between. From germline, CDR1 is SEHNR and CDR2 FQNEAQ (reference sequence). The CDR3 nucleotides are TGTGCCAGCAGCCCCCGGACGCTTTCCACCTACGAGCAGTACTTC. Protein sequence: CASSPRTLSTYEQYF.

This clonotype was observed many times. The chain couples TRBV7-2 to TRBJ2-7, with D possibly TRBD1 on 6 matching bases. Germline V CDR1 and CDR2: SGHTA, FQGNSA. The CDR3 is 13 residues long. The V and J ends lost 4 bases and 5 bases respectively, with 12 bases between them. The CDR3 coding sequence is TGTGCCAGCAGCTGGGGGACAAGCGACGAGCAGTACGTC. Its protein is CASSWGTSDEQYV.

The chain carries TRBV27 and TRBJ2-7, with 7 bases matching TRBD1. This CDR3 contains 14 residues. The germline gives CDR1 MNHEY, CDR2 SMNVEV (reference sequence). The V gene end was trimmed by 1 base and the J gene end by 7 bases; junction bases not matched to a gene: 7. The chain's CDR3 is CASSLYGETGEQYV. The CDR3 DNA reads TGTGCCAGCAGTTTATATGGGGAGACAGGGGAGCAGTACGTC.

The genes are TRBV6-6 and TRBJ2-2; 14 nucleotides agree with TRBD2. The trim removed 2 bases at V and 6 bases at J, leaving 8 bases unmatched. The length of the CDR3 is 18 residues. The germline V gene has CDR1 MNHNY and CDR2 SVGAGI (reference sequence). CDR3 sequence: CASSYVRLAGGQAGELFF. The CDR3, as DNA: TGTGCCAGCAGTTACGTGAGACTAGCGGGGGGGCAGGCCGGGGAGCTGTTTTTT.

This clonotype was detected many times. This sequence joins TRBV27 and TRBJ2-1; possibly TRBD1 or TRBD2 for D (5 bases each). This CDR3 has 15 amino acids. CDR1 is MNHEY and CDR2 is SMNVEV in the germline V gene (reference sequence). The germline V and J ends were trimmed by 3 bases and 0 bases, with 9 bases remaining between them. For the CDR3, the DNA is TGTGCCAGCAGTTTGGGACCCAGCTCCTACAATGAGCAGTTCTTC. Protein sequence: CASSLGPSSYNEQFF.

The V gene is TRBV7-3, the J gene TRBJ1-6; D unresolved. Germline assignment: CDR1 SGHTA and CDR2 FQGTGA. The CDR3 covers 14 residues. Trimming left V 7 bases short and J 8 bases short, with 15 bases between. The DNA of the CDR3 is TGTGCCAGCAACTTCAAAGGAGGTGATTCACCCCTCCACTTT. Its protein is CASNFKGGDSPLHF.

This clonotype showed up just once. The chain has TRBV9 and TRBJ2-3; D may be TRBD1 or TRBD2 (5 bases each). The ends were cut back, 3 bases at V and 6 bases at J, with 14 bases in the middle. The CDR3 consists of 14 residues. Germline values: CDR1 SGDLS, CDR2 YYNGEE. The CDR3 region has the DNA TGTGCCAGCAGCGCTGGGACGCGGTGGGATACGCAGTATTTT. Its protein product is CASSAGTRWDTQYF.

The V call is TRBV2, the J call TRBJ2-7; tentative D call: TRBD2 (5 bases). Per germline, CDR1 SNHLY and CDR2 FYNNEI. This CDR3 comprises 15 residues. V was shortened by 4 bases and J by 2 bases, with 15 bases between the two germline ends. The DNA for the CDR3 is TGTGCCAGCAGTGTCAGAGGGTACATTCCCTACGAGCAGTACGTC. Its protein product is CASSVRGYIPYEQYV.

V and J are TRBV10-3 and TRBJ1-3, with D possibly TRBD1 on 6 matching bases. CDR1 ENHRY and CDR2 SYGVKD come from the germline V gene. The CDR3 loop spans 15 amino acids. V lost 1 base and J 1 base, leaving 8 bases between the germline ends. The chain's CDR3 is CAISELQGSGNTIYF. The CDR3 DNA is TGTGCCATCAGTGAGTTACAGGGTTCTGGAAACACCATATATTTT.

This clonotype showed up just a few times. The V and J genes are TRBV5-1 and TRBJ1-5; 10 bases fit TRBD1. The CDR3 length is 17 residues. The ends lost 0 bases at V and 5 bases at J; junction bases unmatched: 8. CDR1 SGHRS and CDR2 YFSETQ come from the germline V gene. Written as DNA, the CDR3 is TGCGCCAGCAGCTTGGCCGCCTTGGGACAGGGGCATCAGCCCCAGCATTTT. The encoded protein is CASSLAALGQGHQPQHF.

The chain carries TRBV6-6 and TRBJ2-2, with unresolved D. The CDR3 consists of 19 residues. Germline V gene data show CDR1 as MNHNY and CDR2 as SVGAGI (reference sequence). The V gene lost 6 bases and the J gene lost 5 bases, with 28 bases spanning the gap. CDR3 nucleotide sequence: TGTGCCAGCAGCCCTATCTTAGGTGGGGTAAATTTCAGGACCGGGGAGCTGTTTTTT. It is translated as CASSPILGGVNFRTGELFF.

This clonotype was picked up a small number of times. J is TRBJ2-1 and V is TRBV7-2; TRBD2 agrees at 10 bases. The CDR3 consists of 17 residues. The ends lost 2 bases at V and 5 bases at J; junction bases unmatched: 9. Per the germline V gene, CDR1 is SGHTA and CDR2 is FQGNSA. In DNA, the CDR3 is TGTGCCAGCAGCTTAATCACTAGCGGGGTAGTAAACAATGAGCAGTTCTTC. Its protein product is CASSLITSGVVNNEQFF.

The CDR3 nucleotides are TGTGCCAGCATCCGGAGAGGGACTAGCGGGGCCTCCGAGCAGTACTTC. It specifies CASIRRGTSGASEQYF. This chain uses TRBV6-5 with TRBJ2-7; TRBD2 matches 13 bases. The CDR3 length is 16 residues. Per germline, CDR1 MNHEY and CDR2 SVGAGI. V shed 7 bases, J shed 6 bases, and the junction held 12 bases outside the gene matches.